The clone carrying this T cell receptor (beta chain) was counted between two and nine times. The antigen remains unidentified. These data originate in a study of T cell clonotyping in hematopoietic cell transplantation. Overall study findings and caveats: Pathologically expanded recipient clonotypes increased progressively from day 30 to day 180 as diversity fell. Broader posttransplant TCR repertoire diversity was predicted by graft donor and pretransplant recipient Inverse Simpson Index values. Few recipient clonotypes overlapped donors; over 95% were de novo at given depth.

Recipient blood drawn about 28 days pretransplant and days 30, 100, 180 after. Sequenced by immunoSEQ multiplex PCR; TCRdb stores in-frame clones only, minus some. The sample lists 6,000 or so clones; approximately 78% were seen once. This sample comprised peripheral blood mononuclear cells, obtained 180 days after allogeneic stem cell transplant. The receptor's source is an older male patient who had an allogeneic stem cell transplant from an unrelated donor, so T cells may come from the graft donor. Some clones in this sample may be carry-over from other donors' samples.

The CDR3 spells CSVLQGALGYTF. CDR3 nucleotides: TGCAGCGTTCTACAGGGGGCCCTTGGCTACACCTTC. The V call is TRBV29-1, the J call TRBJ1-2; the match to TRBD1 covers 9 bases. The V segment lost 5 bases and the J segment 7 bases; nucleotides outside the gene matches: 5. The germline CDR1 and CDR2 sequences are SQVTM and ANQGSEA. The CDR3 extends over 12 amino acids.